Listed below are T cell receptor beta chains from one sample, sequenced in a study of OX40 agonist ivuxolimab in advanced cancers. Data came from immunoSEQ multiplex PCR; TCRdb stores just in-frame clones and leaves some out. The data show 40,000 or so clones, more than 75% seen once. The sample was CD4+ or CD8+ T cells sorted from blood, taken in a trial of the OX40 agonist ivuxolimab. The origin of the receptors is an adult with an advanced solid tumor such as melanoma, head and neck, liver or kidney cancer. Each CDR3 is given with its conserved first and last residue. D genes are given only for firm matches. Where a row states a size, it is once, few, many or the class of an expanded clone; other rows omit it.

cdr3_aa,cdr3_nt,j_call,d_call,clone_size,v_call
CASSILAGTAEKLFF,TGTGCCAGCAGCATCTTAGCCGGGACAGCGGAAAAACTGTTTTTT,TRBJ1-4,TRBD1,.,TRBV7-6
CASSLGGDTIYF,TGTGCCAGCAGCTTAGGGGGGGACACCATATATTTT,TRBJ1-3,.,.,TRBV7-9
CASQGGAGEYNEQFF,TGCGCCAGTCAGGGGGGAGCGGGAGAATACAATGAGCAGTTCTTC,TRBJ2-1,.,.,TRBV4-1
CASSHDYEQYF,TGTGCCAGCAGCCACGACTACGAGCAGTACTTC,TRBJ2-7,.,.,TRBV7-8
CASSRQMRQGVQETQYF,TGCGCCAGCAGCCGCCAGATGAGGCAGGGGGTACAAGAGACCCAGTACTTC,TRBJ2-5,TRBD1,.,TRBV4-1
CAIRTSGGDSPLHF,TGTGCCATCAGGACGAGCGGGGGGGATTCACCCCTCCACTTT,TRBJ1-6,.,.,TRBV10-3
CASSLGGQGNEQYF,TGTGCCAGCAGCTTGGGGGGACAGGGGAACGAGCAGTACTTC,TRBJ2-7,TRBD1,.,TRBV5-4
CASSESGLVLTEAFF,TGTGCCAGCAGTGAATCGGGGTTGGTGTTGACTGAAGCTTTCTTT,TRBJ1-1,.,.,TRBV2
CASRRGGGANYGYTF,TGTGCCAGCAGGAGGGGAGGGGGAGCTAACTATGGCTACACCTTC,TRBJ1-2,.,.,TRBV25-1
CASSPDGYGYTF,TGTGCCAGCTCACCAGACGGGTATGGCTACACCTTC,TRBJ1-2,.,.,TRBV18
CASSLDQETQYF,TGCGCCAGCAGCTTGGACCAAGAGACCCAGTACTTC,TRBJ2-5,.,.,TRBV5-1
CASSPYASGNNEQFF,TGTGCCAGCTCACCTTATGCTAGCGGGAACAATGAGCAGTTCTTC,TRBJ2-1,TRBD2,.,TRBV18
CARSFFREAGYGYTF,TGTGCCAGAAGCTTTTTCAGGGAAGCGGGCTATGGCTACACCTTC,TRBJ1-2,.,once,TRBV5-3
CASSPRDRGTGELFF,TGTGCCAGCTCACCCCGGGACAGGGGGACCGGGGAGCTGTTTTTT,TRBJ2-2,TRBD1,.,TRBV18
CASSGPGQGYGYTF,TGTGCCAGCAGTGGACCGGGACAGGGGTACGGCTACACCTTC,TRBJ1-2,TRBD1,.,TRBV27
CASGPSGGRSETQYF,TGCGCCAGCGGCCCCTCGGGTGGACGCTCGGAGACCCAGTACTTC,TRBJ2-5,.,.,TRBV5-1
CASSQRGTGNYGYTF,TGCGCCAGCAGCCAACGAGGGACAGGCAACTATGGCTACACCTTC,TRBJ1-2,TRBD1,.,TRBV4-1
CASSQERVRNLYEQYF,TGCGCCAGCAGCCAAGAGCGAGTTCGAAACCTCTACGAGCAGTACTTC,TRBJ2-7,.,.,TRBV4-3
CASSRVGNTEAFF,TGTGCCAGTAGCAGGGTGGGGAACACTGAAGCTTTCTTT,TRBJ1-1,.,.,TRBV25-1
CASSASGGIYEQYF,TGCGCCAGCAGCGCTAGCGGGGGGATTTACGAGCAGTACTTC,TRBJ2-7,TRBD2,.,TRBV5-1
CASSAGQGYTIYF,TGTGCCAGCAGCGCGGGACAGGGATACACCATATATTTT,TRBJ1-3,TRBD1,.,TRBV2
CASSRPGTGSYNEQFF,TGTGCCAGCAGTCGACCTGGGACAGGGAGTTACAATGAGCAGTTCTTC,TRBJ2-1,TRBD1,.,TRBV28
CASSLDAYYEQYF,TGCGCCAGCAGCTTGGACGCCTACTACGAGCAGTACTTC,TRBJ2-7,.,.,TRBV5-1
CASTLGTGSYEQYF,TGTGCCAGCACCCTCGGGACAGGCTCCTACGAGCAGTACTTC,TRBJ2-7,TRBD1,.,TRBV6-5
CASSRNQGTSEETQYF,TGCGCCAGCAGCCGAAACCAAGGGACTAGCGAAGAGACCCAGTACTTC,TRBJ2-5,TRBD2,.,TRBV4-1
CASSLYYEQYF,TGTGCCAGCAGCTTATATTACGAGCAGTACTTC,TRBJ2-7,.,.,TRBV7-9
CAWSVGGVKQPQHF,TGTGCCTGGAGTGTCGGAGGGGTTAAACAGCCCCAGCATTTT,TRBJ1-5,.,few,TRBV30
CASSLALGGTGELFF,TGCGCCAGCAGCTTGGCCTTGGGGGGCACCGGGGAGCTGTTTTTT,TRBJ2-2,.,.,TRBV5-1